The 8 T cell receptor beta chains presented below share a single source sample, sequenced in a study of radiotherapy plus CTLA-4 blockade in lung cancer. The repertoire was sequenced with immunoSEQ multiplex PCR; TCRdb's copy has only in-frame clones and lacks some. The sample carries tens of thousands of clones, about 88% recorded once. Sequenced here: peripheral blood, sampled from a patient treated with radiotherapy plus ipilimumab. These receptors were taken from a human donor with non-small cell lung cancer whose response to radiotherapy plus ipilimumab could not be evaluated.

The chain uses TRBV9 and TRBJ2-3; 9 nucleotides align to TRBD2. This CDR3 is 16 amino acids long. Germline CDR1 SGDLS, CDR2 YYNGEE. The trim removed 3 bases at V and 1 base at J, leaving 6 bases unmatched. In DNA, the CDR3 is TGTGCCAGCAGCGCCACATTAGCGGGGGGCACAGATACGCAGTATTTT. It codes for CASSATLAGGTDTQYF.

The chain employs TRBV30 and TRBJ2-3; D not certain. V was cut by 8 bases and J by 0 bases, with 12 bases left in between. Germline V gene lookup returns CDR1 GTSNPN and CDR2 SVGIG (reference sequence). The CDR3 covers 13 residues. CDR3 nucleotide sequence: TGTGCCGCCCTCGACATTAGCACAGATACGCAGTATTTT. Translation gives CAALDISTDTQYF.

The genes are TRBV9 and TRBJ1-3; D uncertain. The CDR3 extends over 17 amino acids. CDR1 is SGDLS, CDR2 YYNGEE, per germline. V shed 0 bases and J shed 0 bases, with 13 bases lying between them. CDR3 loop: CASSVGVGPNSGNTIYF. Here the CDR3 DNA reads TGTGCCAGCAGCGTAGGTGTGGGCCCCAACTCTGGAAACACCATATATTTT.

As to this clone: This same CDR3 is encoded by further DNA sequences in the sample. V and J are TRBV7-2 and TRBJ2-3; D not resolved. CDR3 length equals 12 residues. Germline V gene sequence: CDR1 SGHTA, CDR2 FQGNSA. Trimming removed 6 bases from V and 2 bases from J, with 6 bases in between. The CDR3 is CASSSSTDTQYF. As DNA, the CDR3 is TGTGCCAGCAGTTCTTCCACAGATACGCAGTATTTT. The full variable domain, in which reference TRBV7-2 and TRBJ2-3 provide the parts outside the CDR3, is GAGVSQSPSNKVTEKGKDVELRCDPISGHTALYWYRQSLGQGLEFLIYFQGNSAPDKSGLPSDRFSAERTGGSVSTLTIQRTQQEDSAVYLCASSSSTDTQYFGPGTRLTVL.

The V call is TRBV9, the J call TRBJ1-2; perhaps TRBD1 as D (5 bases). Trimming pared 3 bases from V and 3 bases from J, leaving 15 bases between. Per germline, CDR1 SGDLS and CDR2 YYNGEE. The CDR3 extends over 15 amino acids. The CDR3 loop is CASSEEGQGDYGYTF. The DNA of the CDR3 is TGTGCCAGCAGCGAGGAGGGTCAAGGGGACTATGGCTACACCTTC.

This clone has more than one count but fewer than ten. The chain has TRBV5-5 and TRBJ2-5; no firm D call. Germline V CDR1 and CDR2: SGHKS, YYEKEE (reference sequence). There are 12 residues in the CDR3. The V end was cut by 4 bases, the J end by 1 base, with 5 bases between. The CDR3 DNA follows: TGTGCCAGCAGCCCACTCCAAGAGACCCAGTACTTC. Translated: CASSPLQETQYF.

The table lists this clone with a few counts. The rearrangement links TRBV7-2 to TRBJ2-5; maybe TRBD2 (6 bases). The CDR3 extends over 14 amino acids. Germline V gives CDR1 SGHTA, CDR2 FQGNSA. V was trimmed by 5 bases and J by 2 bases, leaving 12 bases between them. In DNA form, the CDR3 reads TGTGCCAGCAGCCCACCGGGGGAGCAAGAGACCCAGTACTTC. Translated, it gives CASSPPGEQETQYF.

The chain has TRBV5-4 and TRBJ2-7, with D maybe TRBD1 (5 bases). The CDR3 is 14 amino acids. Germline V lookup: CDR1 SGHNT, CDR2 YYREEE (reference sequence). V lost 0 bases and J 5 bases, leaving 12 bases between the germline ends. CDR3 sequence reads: CASSLEAGWHEQYF. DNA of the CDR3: TGTGCCAGCAGCTTGGAGGCAGGGTGGCACGAGCAGTACTTC.